This T cell receptor beta chain was identified during a study of Graves' ophthalmopathy and Graves' hyperthyroidism. This clonotype was counted ten times or more. From RNA, the CDR3 regions of TCR beta chains were amplified and sequenced. In the first round, RT-PCR was carried out with HTBI primers, and a multiplex PCR formed the second round. Using its own MiXCR run on the multiplex PCR reads, TCRdb lists one record per CDR3 protein. The sample includes about 480,000 distinct CDR3 sequences, roughly an eighth of them seen just once. Losses at the gene ends were 0 bases for V and 3 bases for J; bases not matched to a gene: 3. CDR1 is SGHRS and CDR2 is YFSETQ in the germline V gene. The CDR3 has 14 residues.

The sequencing input was blood. J is TRBJ2-7 and V is TRBV5-1; 7 bases map to TRBD1. The clonotype comes from a woman in her thirties with Graves' ophthalmopathy. The CDR3 coding sequence is TGCGCCAGCAGCTTGGAGACAGGGATCTACGAGCAGTACTTC. It encodes CASSLETGIYEQYF.